Shown below are 7 T cell receptor beta chains from a single sample sequenced in a study of blood T cells in healthy people across ages. For the second PCR, which ran for roughly 7 to 11 cycles, a sample-barcoded 5' primer and a J-beta primer mix were used. One entry per CDR3 protein, called by TCRdb with MiXCR from the 5' RACE reads. The table lists around 870,000 distinct CDR3 sequences, roughly 26% of them singletons. Sequencing was done on a sample of blood. Source of these receptors: a woman older than 75 in good health.

The chain combines TRBV7-6 with TRBJ2-1; D is ambiguous. The CDR3 extends over 13 amino acids. The germline gives CDR1 SGHVS, CDR2 FNYEAQ. The V end lost 1 base, the J end lost 13 bases, and 14 bases lay between the germline ends. CDR3 bases: TGTGCCAGCAGCTTAGTAGGGCCAGATCGACAGTTCTTC. Protein sequence: CASSLVGPDRQFF.

In this sample, this clonotype turned up a few times. This chain joins TRBV4-1 and TRBJ1-1, with D unresolved. V lost 3 bases and J 4 bases, leaving 15 bases between the germline ends. Germline V CDR1 and CDR2: MGHRA, YSYEKL. This CDR3 is built from 15 residues. The CDR3: CASSHGGTVFTEAFF. CDR3 nucleotides: TGCGCCAGCAGCCACGGAGGTACGGTGTTCACTGAAGCTTTCTTT.

The rearrangement joins TRBV7-2 to TRBJ1-1; D might be TRBD1 (6 bases). This CDR3 spans 16 amino acids. Germline V gene lookup returns CDR1 SGHTA and CDR2 FQGNSA. The germline V and J ends were trimmed by 5 bases and 0 bases, with 16 bases remaining between them. CDR3 sequence reads: CASSPTDSTLNTEAFF. In nucleotides, the CDR3 is TGTGCCAGCAGCCCGACGGACAGTACTTTGAACACTGAAGCTTTCTTT.

This clonotype was observed many times. The V gene is TRBV14, the J gene TRBJ2-5, with 10 nucleotides matching TRBD2. This CDR3 is built from 15 residues. Germline V gives CDR1 SGHDN, CDR2 FVKESK. J gave up 1 base and V 7 bases, and 6 bases lay outside the gene matches. CDR3 in amino acids: CASTLLAGPQETQYF. The CDR3 DNA reads as TGTGCCAGCACTCTACTAGCGGGACCCCAAGAGACCCAGTACTTC. Full variable domain (rest looked up from reference TRBV14 and TRBJ2-5): EAGVTQFPSHSVIEKGQTVTLRCDPISGHDNLYWYRRVMGKEIKFLLHFVKESKQDESGMPNNRFLAERTGGTYSTLKVQPAELEDSGVYFCASTLLAGPQETQYFGPGTRLLVL.

This clonotype was observed many times. The V and J genes are TRBV7-2 and TRBJ1-4, with D unclear. Trimming cost V 2 bases and J 5 bases, with 12 bases left between them. Germline CDR1 is SGHTA and CDR2 is FQGNSA. The CDR3 runs to 15 residues. The CDR3 spells CASSLSNGPNEKLFF. The CDR3 nucleotides read TGTGCCAGCAGCTTAAGTAACGGCCCAAATGAAAAACTGTTTTTT.

The chain is built from TRBV6-5 and TRBJ2-3; the D is unclear. This CDR3 spans 12 amino acids. Trimming took 6 bases from V and 14 from J, leaving 18 bases between them. Germline assignment: CDR1 MNHEY and CDR2 SVGAGI. CDR3 nucleotides: TGTGCCAGCAGCCCCACTTCCGATATGCTGTATTTT. Its protein is CASSPTSDMLYF.

Comment on this clonotype: This may be a read error: a much more frequent sequence differs by one nucleotide. This rearrangement joins TRBV7-6 to TRBJ2-7; D is possibly TRBD2 (6 bases). Germline-derived CDR1 and CDR2 are SGHVS and FNYEAQ. V lost 5 bases and J lost 5, with 16 bases in between. CDR3 length: 14 residues. The CDR3 is CASSDRPAGNEQYF. CDR3 coding DNA: TGTGCCAGCAGCGACCGTCCCGCGGGGAACGAGCAGTACTTC.